Sequencing of this T cell receptor beta chain was carried out in a study of response to subunit inactivated influenza vaccine. Findings and limits, study-wide: Authors suggested each seasonal flu vaccination may recruit only limited numbers of new T cells.

TCRdb re-derived calls from the RT-PCR reads in MiXCR, one entry per CDR3 protein. The data contain more than 450,000 distinct CDR3 sequences, 6.5% to 8% of them singletons. This clonotype has a count of ten or more. The antigen remains unidentified. CDR1 SGHRS and CDR2 YFSETQ come from the germline V gene. The CDR3 runs 13 residues. The chain links TRBV5-1 to TRBJ2-5; 9 bases are shared with TRBD1. Sequenced here: PBMCs from blood, sampled about 23 months after vaccination. This TCR was recovered from a man aged 45 to 75 who received an inactivated influenza vaccine. CDR3 amino acids: CATGTGMSETQYF. The CDR3 nucleotides are TGCGCAACCGGGACAGGGATGTCCGAGACCCAGTACTTC.